The clone carrying this T cell receptor beta chain was recorded many times. Its target is unknown. This record belongs to a study of Graves' ophthalmopathy and Graves' hyperthyroidism. Amplification from RNA transcripts yielded the TCR beta CDR3 regions. First-round RT-PCR used HTBI primers; second-round multiplex PCR followed. TCRdb reprocessed the multiplex PCR reads via MiXCR and lists one record per CDR3 protein. The sample yields under 800,000 distinct CDR3 sequences, about a fifth seen once. Other autoimmune diseases, uncontrolled infections, pregnancy and lactation each led to patient exclusion. Whole-study results and caveats: The model forecast ophthalmopathy progression, reaching under 71% sensitivity and about 75% specificity. Most thyroid clonotypes expanded beyond 0.001 frequency were also found in blood.

The sequence was obtained from a woman aged 18-35 years with stable Graves' hyperthyroidism. Some clones in this sample may be carry-over from other donors' samples. Sequenced sample: peripheral blood.

The CDR3 loop reads CASSSRTRGTYEQYF. The CDR3 DNA reads TGTGCCAGCAGCTCCAGGACTAGGGGAACCTACGAGCAGTACTTC. This chain joins TRBV7-8 and TRBJ2-7, with 7 bases matching TRBD2. J gave up 2 bases and V 4 bases, and 8 bases lay outside the gene matches. This CDR3 spans 15 amino acids. In germline, CDR1 is SGHVS, CDR2 FQNEAQ.